This T cell receptor beta chain derives from a study of cytomegalovirus exposure and HLA in healthy donors. Broader study findings: At a 0.05 false discovery rate, a later analysis found some 18,000 TCR beta sequences to be associated with HLA alleles.

The study ran its PCR with 60 Vbeta and 13 Jbeta primers. Only in-frame clones appear in the TCRdb table, and some are missing; sequencing was by immunoSEQ multiplex PCR. The sample consists of about 70,000 clones, roughly 90% of them appearing once. Trimming cost V 7 bases and J 5 bases, with 14 bases left between them. This CDR3 region has 13 residues. CDR1 and CDR2 from the germline V gene are MNHNS and SASEGT. The table lists this clone with a few counts. Its antigen is currently unknown. Source material: PBMCs. V usage is TRBV6-1 and J usage is TRBJ2-5, with TRBD2 as a possible D gene (5 bases). This TCR was sampled from a woman in her twenties or thirties in good health and CMV-seronegative. This CDR3 is CASTRAGWETQYF. The CDR3 nucleotides are TGTGCCAGCACGCGGGCCGGTTGGGAGACCCAGTACTTC.